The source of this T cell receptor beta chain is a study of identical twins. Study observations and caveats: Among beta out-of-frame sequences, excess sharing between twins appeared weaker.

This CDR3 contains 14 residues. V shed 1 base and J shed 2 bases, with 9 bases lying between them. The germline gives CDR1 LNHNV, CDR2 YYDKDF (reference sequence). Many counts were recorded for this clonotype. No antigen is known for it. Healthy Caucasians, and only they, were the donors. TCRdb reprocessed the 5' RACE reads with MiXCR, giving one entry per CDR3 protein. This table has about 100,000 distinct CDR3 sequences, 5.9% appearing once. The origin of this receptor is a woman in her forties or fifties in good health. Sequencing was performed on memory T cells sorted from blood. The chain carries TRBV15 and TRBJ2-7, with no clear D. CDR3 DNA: TGTGCCACCAGCAGAGTCAGGCCTCCCTACGAGCAGTACTTC. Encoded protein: CATSRVRPPYEQYF. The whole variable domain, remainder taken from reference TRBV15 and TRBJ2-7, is DAMVIQNPRYQVTQFGKPVTLSCSQTLNHNVMYWYQQKSSQAPKLLFHYYDKDFNNEADTPDNFQSRRPNTSFCFLDIRSPGLGDTAMYLCATSRVRPPYEQYFGPGTRLTVT.